The following is a T cell receptor beta chain sequence with its context. This may come from a read error, since a much larger clone is one base off. The V gene's germline CDR1 is MDHEN and CDR2 SYDVKM. The CDR3 sequence is 14 residues long. Trimming stripped 3 bases from V and 6 bases from J, with 12 bases between. The data originate from a study of patients with pleural tuberculosis. TCRdb analysed the reads with MiXCR anew, one entry per CDR3 protein. The profile covers about 50,000 distinct CDR3 sequences, with less than 8% appearing a single time and 15% to 20% taken by the ten largest. The receptor comes from a human donor with pleural tuberculosis. The chain couples TRBV28 to TRBJ2-1; the D gene is possibly TRBD2 (5 bases). The CDR3 sequence: CASSFKRLGNEQFF. DNA of the CDR3: TGTGCCAGCAGTTTTAAGCGGCTCGGCAATGAGCAGTTCTTC. Combining the CDR3 with reference TRBV28 and TRBJ2-1 gives the whole variable domain DVKVTQSSRYLVKRTGEKVFLECVQDMDHENMFWYRQDPGLGLRLIYFSYDVKMKEKGDIPEGYSVSREKKERFSLILESASTNQTSMYLCASSFKRLGNEQFFGPGTRLTVL.